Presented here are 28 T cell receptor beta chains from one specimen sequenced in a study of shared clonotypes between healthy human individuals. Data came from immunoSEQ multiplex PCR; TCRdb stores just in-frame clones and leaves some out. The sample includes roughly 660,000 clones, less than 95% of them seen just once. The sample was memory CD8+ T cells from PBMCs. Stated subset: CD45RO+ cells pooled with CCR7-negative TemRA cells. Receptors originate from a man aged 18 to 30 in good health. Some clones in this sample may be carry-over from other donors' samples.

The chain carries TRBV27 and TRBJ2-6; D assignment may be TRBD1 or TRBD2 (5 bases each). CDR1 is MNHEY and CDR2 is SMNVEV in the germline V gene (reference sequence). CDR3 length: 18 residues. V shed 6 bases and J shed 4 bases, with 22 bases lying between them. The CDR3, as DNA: TGTGCCAGCAGCCGGCTGGGCCAGGGAGCCTCCGGGGCCAACGTCCTGACTTTC. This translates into CASSRLGQGASGANVLTF.

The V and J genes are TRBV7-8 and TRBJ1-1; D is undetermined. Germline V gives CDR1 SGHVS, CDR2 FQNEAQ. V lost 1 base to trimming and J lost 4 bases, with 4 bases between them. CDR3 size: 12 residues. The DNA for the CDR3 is TGTGCCAGCAGCTTAGGACGCACTGAAGCTTTCTTT. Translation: CASSLGRTEAFF.

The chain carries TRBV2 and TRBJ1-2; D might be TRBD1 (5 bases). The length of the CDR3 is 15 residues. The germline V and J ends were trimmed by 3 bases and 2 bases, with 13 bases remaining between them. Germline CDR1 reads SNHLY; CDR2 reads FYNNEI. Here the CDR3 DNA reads TGTGCCAGCAGTGAGTTGGCAGGGTGGAACTATGGCTACACCTTC. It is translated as CASSELAGWNYGYTF.

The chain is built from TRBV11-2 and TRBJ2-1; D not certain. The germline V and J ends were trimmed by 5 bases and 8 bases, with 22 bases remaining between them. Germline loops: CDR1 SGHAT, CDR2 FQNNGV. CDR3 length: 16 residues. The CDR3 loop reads CASSHLGRNLEDEQFF. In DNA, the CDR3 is TGTGCCAGCAGCCACCTCGGACGTAACCTTGAGGATGAGCAGTTCTTC.

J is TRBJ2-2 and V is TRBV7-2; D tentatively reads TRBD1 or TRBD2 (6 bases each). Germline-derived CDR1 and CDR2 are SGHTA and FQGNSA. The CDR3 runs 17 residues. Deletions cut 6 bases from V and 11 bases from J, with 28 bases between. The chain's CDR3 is CASRKGSKGGRSGELFF. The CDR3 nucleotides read TGTGCCAGCAGGAAGGGAAGCAAGGGGGGTCGCTCGGGAGAGCTGTTTTTT.

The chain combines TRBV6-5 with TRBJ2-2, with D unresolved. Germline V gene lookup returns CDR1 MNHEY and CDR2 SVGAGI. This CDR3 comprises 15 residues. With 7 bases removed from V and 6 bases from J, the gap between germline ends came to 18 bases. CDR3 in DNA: TGTGCCAGCACCCAATTAGGCGGTAGGGCCGGGGAGCTGTTTTTT. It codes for CASTQLGGRAGELFF.

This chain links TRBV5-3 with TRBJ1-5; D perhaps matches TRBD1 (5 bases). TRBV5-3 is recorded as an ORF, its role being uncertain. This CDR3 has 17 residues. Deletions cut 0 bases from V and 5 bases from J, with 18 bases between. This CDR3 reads CARSLGYRPHPHQPQHF. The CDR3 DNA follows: TGTGCCAGAAGCTTGGGTTACAGGCCTCACCCCCATCAGCCCCAGCATTTT.

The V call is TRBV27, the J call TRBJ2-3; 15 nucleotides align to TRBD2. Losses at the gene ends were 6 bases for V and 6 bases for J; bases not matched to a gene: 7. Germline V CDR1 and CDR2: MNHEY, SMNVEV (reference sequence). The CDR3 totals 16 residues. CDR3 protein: CASSLGLAGGRDTQYF. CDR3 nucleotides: TGTGCCAGCAGCCTAGGACTAGCGGGAGGGCGGGATACGCAGTATTTT.

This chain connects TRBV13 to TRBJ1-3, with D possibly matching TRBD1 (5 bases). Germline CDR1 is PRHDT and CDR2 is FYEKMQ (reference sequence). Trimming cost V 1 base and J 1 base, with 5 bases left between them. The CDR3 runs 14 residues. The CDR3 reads CASSLDRSGNTIYF. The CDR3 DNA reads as TGTGCCAGCAGCTTAGACAGGTCTGGAAACACCATATATTTT.

The CDR3 loop is CASSSLAGNEQYF. The CDR3 region has the DNA TGTGCCAGCAGTTCCCTAGCGGGAAACGAGCAGTACTTC. The chain links TRBV28 to TRBJ2-7; 9 bases match TRBD2. CDR1 and CDR2 (germline): MDHEN, SYDVKM. V shed 4 bases and J 5 bases; nucleotides not matched to a gene: 3. The CDR3 contains 13 residues.

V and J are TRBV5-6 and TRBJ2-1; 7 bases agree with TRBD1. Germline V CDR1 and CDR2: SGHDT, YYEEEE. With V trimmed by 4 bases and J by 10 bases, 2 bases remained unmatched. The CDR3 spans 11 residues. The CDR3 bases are TGTGCCAGCAGCGCGGACAGGGAGCAGTTCTTC. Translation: CASSADREQFF.

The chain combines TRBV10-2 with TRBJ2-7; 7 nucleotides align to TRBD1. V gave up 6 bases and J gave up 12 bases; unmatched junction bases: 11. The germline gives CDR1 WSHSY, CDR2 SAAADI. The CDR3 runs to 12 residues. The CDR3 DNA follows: TGCGCCAGCAGCCCGGGACAGTTACCGCGGTACTTC. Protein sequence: CASSPGQLPRYF.

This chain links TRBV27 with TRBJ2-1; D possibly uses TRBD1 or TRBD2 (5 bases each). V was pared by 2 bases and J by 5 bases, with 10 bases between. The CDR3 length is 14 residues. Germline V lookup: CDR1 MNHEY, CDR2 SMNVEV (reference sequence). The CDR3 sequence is CASSLARENNEQFF. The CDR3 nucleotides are TGTGCCAGCAGTTTAGCCAGGGAGAACAATGAGCAGTTCTTC.

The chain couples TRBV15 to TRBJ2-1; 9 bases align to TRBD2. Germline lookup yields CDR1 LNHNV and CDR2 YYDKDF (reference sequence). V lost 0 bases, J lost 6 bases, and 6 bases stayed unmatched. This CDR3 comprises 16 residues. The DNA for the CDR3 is TGTGCCACCAGCAGAGAGGGGACTAGCTCTGGCAATGAGCAGTTCTTC. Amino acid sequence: CATSREGTSSGNEQFF.

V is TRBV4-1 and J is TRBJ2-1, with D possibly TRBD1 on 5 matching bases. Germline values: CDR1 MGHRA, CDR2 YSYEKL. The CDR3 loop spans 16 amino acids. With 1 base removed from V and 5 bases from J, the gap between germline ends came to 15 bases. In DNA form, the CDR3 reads TGCGCCAGCAGCCAAGTAGTGGAATGGGGCGACAATGAGCAGTTCTTC. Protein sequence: CASSQVVEWGDNEQFF.

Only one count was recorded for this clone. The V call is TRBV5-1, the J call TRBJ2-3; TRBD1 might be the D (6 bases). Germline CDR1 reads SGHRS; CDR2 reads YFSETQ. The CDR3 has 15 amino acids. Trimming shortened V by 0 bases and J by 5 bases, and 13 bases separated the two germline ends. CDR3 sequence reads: CASSLDLSRGDTQYF. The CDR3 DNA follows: TGCGCCAGCAGCTTGGATCTATCCAGGGGAGATACGCAGTATTTT.

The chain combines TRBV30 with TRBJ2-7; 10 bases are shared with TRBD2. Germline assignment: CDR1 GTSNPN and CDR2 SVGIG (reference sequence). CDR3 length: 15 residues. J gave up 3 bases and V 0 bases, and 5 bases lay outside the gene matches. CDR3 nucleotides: TGTGCCTGGAGTGTCGCTAGCGGGGGCAACTACGAGCAGTACTTC. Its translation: CAWSVASGGNYEQYF.

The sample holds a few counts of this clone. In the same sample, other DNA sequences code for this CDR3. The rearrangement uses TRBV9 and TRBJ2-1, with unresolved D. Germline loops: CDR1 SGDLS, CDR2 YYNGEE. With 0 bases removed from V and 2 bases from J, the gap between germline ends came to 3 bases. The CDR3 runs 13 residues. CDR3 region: CASSVGTYNEQFF. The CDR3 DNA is TGTGCCAGCAGCGTAGGCACCTACAATGAGCAGTTCTTC.

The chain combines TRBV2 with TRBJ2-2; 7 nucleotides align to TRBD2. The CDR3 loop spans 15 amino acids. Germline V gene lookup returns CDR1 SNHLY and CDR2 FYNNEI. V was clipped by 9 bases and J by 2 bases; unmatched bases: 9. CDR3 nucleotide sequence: TGTGCCAGAGCGGGGCATTCTCCCAACACCGGGGAGCTGTTTTTT. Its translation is CARAGHSPNTGELFF.

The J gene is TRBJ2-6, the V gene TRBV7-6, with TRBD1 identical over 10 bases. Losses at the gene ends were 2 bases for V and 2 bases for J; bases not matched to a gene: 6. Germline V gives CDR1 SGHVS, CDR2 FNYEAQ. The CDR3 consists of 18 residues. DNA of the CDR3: TGTGCCAGCAGCTTAACGGACAGGGGGTATACTGGGGCCAACGTCCTGACTTTC. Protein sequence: CASSLTDRGYTGANVLTF.

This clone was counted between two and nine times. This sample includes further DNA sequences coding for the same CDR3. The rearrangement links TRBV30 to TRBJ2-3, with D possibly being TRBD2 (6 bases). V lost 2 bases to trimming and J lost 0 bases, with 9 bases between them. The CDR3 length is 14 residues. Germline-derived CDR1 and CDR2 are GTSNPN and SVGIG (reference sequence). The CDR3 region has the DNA TGTGCCTGGAGTCTAGCGTCTAGCACAGATACGCAGTATTTT. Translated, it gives CAWSLASSTDTQYF.

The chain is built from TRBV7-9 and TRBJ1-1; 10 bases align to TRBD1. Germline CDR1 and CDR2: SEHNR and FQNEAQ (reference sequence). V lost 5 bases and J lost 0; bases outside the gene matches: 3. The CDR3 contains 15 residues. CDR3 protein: CASSGGQGLNTEAFF. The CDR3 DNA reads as TGTGCCAGCAGCGGGGGACAGGGGCTGAACACTGAAGCTTTCTTT.

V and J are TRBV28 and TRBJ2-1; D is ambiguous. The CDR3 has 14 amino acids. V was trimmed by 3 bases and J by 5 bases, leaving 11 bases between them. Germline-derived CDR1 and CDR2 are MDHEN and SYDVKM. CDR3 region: CASSFGTLHNEQFF. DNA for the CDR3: TGTGCCAGCAGTTTTGGTACTCTCCACAATGAGCAGTTCTTC.

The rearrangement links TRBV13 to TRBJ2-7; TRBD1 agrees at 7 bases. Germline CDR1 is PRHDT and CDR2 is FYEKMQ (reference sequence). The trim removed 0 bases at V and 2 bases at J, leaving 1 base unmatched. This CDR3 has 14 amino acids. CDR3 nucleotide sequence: TGTGCCAGCAGCTTAGGCGGGACAGCCTACGAGCAGTACTTC. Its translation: CASSLGGTAYEQYF.

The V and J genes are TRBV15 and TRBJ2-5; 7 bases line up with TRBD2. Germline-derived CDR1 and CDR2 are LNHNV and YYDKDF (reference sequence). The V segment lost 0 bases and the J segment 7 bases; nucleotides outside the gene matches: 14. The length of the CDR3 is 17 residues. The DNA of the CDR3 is TGTGCCACCAGCAGAGAAGGGGTAGGCGGGAGAGATGGGACCCAGTACTTC. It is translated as CATSREGVGGRDGTQYF. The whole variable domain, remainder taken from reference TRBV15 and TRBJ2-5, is DAMVIQNPRYQVTQFGKPVTLSCSQTLNHNVMYWYQQKSSQAPKLLFHYYDKDFNNEADTPDNFQSRRPNTSFCFLDIRSPGLGDTAMYLCATSREGVGGRDGTQYFGPGTRLLVL.

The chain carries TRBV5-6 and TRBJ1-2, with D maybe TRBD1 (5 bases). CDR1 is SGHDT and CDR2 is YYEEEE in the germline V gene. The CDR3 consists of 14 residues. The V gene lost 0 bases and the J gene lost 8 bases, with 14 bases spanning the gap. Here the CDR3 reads CASSLGSGIEGYTF. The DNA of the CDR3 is TGTGCCAGCAGCTTGGGGTCAGGGATCGAGGGCTACACCTTC. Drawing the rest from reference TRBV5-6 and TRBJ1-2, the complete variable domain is DAGVTQSPTHLIKTRGQQVTLRCSPKSGHDTVSWYQQALGQGPQFIFQYYEEEERQRGNFPDRFSGHQFPNYSSELNVNALLLGDSALYLCASSLGSGIEGYTFGSGTRLTVV.

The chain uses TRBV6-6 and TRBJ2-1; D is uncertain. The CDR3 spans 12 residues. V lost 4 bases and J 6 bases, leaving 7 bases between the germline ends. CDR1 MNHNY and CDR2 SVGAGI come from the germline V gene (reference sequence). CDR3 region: CASSLPRNEQFF. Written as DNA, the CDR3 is TGTGCCAGCAGTTTACCCCGCAATGAGCAGTTCTTC.

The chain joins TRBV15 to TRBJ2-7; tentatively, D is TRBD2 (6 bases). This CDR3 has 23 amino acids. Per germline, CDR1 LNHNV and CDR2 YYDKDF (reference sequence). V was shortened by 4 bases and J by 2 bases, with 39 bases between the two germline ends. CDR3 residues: CATSTGRMVLRTGVRDYPYEQYF. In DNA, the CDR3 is TGTGCCACCAGCACGGGAAGAATGGTCTTAAGGACGGGAGTACGTGACTATCCCTACGAGCAGTACTTC. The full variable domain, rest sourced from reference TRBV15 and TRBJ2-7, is DAMVIQNPRYQVTQFGKPVTLSCSQTLNHNVMYWYQQKSSQAPKLLFHYYDKDFNNEADTPDNFQSRRPNTSFCFLDIRSPGLGDTAMYLCATSTGRMVLRTGVRDYPYEQYFGPGTRLTVT.